This entry describes one T cell receptor beta chain. Its matching antigen is unknown. Researchers amplified the TCR beta CDR3 regions from RNA transcripts. The primer set for the first-round RT-PCR of the TCR CDR3 was HTBI. Each CDR3 protein is one row after TCRdb ran MiXCR on the multiplex PCR reads. The sample lists roughly 570,000 distinct CDR3 sequences; 35% to 55% were seen once. This entry is derived from a study of T cells in Graves' hyperthyroidism and ophthalmopathy. The length of the CDR3 is 11 residues. V lost 4 bases to trimming and J lost 7 bases, with 10 bases between them. Germline lookup yields CDR1 SQVTM and CDR2 ANQGSEA. Uncontrolled infections, other autoimmune diseases, pregnancy or lactation led to exclusion of patients. Study-wide results and limits: By a 13 V-J model, ophthalmopathy was set apart from stable hyperthyroidism.

The source material was peripheral blood or thyroid tissue (not recorded which). The J gene is TRBJ1-1, the V gene TRBV29-1; no definite D call. This receptor was identified in an adult woman with Graves' disease, either hyperthyroidism or ophthalmopathy (not recorded which). CDR3 residues: CSVARSIEAFF. CDR3 coding DNA: TGCAGCGTTGCGCGGTCGATTGAAGCTTTCTTT. Combining the CDR3 with reference TRBV29-1 and TRBJ1-1 gives the whole variable domain SAVISQKPSRDICQRGTSLTIQCQVDSQVTMMFWYRQQPGQSLTLIATANQGSEATYESGFVIDKFPISRPNLTFSTLTVSNMSPEDSSIYLCSVARSIEAFFGQGTRLTVV.